Reported below is one T cell receptor beta chain. Its antigen is unknown. V lost 3 bases to trimming and J lost 0 bases; unmatched junction nucleotides: 2. The germline CDR1 and CDR2 sequences are SGHTA and FQGNSA. CDR3 size: 15 residues. This entry is derived from a study of cytomegalovirus exposure and HLA in healthy donors. The PCR used 60 Vbeta and 13 Jbeta primers. Clones were sequenced by immunoSEQ multiplex PCR, and TCRdb holds only the in-frame ones, with some missing. The sample includes about 190,000 clones, under 80% of them seen just once. Study conclusions and caveats: Analyzed later, association rates of TCRs varied across HLA loci, with DRB1 most and HLA-C fewest.

The sample comprised PBMCs. The clonotype was recovered from a young man in good health and CMV-seropositive. This sequence joins TRBV7-2 and TRBJ2-3; 8 bases match TRBD2. CDR3 coding DNA: TGTGCCAGCAGCTTTAGCGGGGCCAGCACAGATACGCAGTATTTT. It yields the protein CASSFSGASTDTQYF.